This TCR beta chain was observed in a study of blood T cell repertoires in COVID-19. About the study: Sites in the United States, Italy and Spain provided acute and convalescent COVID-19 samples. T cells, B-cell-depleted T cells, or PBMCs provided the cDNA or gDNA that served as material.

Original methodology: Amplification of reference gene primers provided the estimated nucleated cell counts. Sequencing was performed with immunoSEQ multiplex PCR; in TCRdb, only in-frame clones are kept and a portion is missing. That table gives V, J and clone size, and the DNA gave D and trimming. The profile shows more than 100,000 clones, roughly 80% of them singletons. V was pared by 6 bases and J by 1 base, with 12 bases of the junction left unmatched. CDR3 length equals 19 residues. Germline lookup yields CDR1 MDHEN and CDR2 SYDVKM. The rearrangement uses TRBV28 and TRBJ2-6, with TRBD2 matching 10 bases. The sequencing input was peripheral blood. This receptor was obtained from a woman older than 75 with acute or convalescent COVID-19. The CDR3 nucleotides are TGTGCCAGCAGGCTAGCGGGAGTTGGCAGGTGGTCTGGGGCCAACGTCCTGACTTTC. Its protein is CASRLAGVGRWSGANVLTF.